This paragraph covers one T cell receptor (beta chain) sequence. The sample belongs to a study of blood T cell repertoires in COVID-19. Produced via immunoSEQ multiplex PCR; TCRdb's table is partial and in-frame only. The sample has 250,000 to 300,000 clones, about 88% seen once; the top ten hold 2% to 2.5%. This CDR3 is 16 amino acids long. The germline V gene has CDR1 SEHNR and CDR2 FQNEAQ (reference sequence). V lost 5 bases and J lost 0, with 14 bases in between. This TCR derives from a woman aged 60-75 years in a cohort exposed to, infected with or recovered from COVID-19 (not recorded which). The V gene is TRBV7-9, the J gene TRBJ2-1; a possible D gene is TRBD2 (6 bases). The specimen sequenced was PBMCs or T cells enriched from blood (not recorded which). The CDR3: CASSPLGGASYNEQFF. The DNA for the CDR3 is TGTGCCAGCAGCCCCCTGGGGGGAGCCTCCTACAATGAGCAGTTCTTC.